A single T cell receptor (beta chain) is shown here with its context. Some clones are missing from TCRdb's copy, which holds only in-frame ones; the method was immunoSEQ multiplex PCR. This table has hundreds of thousands of clones, more than 70% appearing once. The V and J ends lost 4 bases and 2 bases respectively, with 12 bases between them. In germline, CDR1 is SNHLY, CDR2 FYNNEI. This CDR3 has 15 residues. This entry is derived from a study of shared T cell receptors in the human thymus. This sample was shared with a second study, whose subject was human thymus T cells. This second study says: Healthy Finnish infants undergoing corrective surgery for congenital heart defects were the donors. The thymus was resected at corrective cardiac surgery. It looked as if thymic and blood repertoires used V and J genes in a biased way. Thymic repertoires of unrelated individuals were reported in related research to overlap highly.

The specimen was thymocytes. The rearrangement joins TRBV2 to TRBJ1-5; TRBD1 might be the D (6 bases). This clonotype was sampled from a boy under two years old with a congenital heart defect. CDR3 nucleotides: TGTGCCAGCAGTGTCAGGGGAAAGGGCAATCAGCCCCAGCATTTT. It specifies CASSVRGKGNQPQHF.